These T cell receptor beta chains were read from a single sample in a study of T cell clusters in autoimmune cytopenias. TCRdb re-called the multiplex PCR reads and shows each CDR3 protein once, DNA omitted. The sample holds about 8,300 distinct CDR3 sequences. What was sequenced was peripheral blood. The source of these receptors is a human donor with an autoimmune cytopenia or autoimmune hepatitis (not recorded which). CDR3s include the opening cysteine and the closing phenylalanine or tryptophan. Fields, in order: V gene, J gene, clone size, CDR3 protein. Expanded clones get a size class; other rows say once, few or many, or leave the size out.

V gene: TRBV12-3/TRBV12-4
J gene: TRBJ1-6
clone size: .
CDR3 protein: CASSMGQGSAPLHF

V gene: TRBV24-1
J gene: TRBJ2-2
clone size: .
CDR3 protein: CATSDPNTSGRAWGTGELFF

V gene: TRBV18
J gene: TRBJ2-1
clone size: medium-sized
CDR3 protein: CASSPPAGAGEQFF

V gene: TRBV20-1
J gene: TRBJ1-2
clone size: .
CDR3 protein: CSARGDRPKDYGYTF

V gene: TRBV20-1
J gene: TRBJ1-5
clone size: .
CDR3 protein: CSATLQQAQHF

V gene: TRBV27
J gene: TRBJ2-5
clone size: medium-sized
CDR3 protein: CASSLSSGVGRETQYF

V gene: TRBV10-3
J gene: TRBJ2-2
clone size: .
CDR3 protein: CAISESSTGELFF

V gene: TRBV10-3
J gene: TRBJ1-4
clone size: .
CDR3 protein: CAISENPDSNEKLFF

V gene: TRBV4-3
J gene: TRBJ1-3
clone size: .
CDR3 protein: CASSQAHGRGSGNTIYF

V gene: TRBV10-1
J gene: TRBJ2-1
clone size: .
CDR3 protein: CASSERVDLAQFF

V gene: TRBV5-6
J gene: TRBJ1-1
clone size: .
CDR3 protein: CASSLDAGTNTEAFF

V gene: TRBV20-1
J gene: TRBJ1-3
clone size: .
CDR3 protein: CSAREGRDVGNTIYF

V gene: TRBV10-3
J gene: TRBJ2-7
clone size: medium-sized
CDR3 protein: CAIGRRNNEQYF

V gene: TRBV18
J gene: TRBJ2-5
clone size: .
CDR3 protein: CASSPVDYGETQYF

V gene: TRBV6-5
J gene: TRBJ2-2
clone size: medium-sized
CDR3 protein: CASHPLGGQVVTGELFF

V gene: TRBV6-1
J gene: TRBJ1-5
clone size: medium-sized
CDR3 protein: CASSPGDTDNQPQHF

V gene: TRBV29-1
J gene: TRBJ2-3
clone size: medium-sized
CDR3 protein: CSVPGGGTSTDTQYF

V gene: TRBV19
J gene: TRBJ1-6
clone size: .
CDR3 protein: CASSNRAGSYNSPLHF

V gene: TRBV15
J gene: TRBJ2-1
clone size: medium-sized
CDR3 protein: CATSRWAGDYNEQFF

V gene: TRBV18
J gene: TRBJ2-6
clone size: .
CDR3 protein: CASIQDRDFSGANVLTF

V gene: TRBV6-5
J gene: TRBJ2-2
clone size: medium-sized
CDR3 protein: CACSGTGGSGELFF

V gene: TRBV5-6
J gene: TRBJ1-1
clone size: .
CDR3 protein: CASSSSDLNTEAFF

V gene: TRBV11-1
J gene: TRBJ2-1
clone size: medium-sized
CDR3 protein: CASSLGPQGVDEQFF

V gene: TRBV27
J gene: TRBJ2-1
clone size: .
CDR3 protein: CASSFLAGHYNEQFF

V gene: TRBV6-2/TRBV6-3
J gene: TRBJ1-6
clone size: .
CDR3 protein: CASTDLPGPTLHF

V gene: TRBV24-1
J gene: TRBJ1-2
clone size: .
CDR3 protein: CATSEANYGYTF

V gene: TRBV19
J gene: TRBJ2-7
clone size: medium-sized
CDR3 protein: CASSIGTSGSYEQYF

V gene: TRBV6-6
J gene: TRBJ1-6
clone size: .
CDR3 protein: CASSLDLNSPLHF

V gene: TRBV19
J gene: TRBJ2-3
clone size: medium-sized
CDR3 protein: CASSRSSSTSTDTQYF

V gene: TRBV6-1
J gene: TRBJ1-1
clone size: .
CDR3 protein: CASRADTYTEAFF

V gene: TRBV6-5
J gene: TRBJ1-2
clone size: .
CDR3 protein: CASQRERGPGGYTF

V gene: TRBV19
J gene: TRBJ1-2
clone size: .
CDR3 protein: CASSILGGIVYGYTF

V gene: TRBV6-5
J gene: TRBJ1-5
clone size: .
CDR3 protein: CASSPGVGQPQHF

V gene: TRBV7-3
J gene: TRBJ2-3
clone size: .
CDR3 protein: CASSSRITDTQYF

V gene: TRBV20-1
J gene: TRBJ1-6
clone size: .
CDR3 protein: CSASHRELLHF

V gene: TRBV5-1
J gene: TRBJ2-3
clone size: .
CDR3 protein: CASSLGDRKIDTQYF

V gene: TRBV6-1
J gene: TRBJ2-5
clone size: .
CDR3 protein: CASSYYEQETQYF

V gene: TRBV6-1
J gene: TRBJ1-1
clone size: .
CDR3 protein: CASSELQKAFF

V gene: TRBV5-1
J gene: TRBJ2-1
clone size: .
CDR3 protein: CASSLGVDNEQFF

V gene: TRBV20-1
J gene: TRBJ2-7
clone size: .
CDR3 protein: CSAIGGGYEQYF

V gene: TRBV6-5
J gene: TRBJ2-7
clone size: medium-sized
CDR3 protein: CASRPQTGTQYEQYF

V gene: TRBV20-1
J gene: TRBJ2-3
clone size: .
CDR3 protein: CSAISGRRSDTQYF